The 30 T cell receptor beta chains below were found in one sample sequenced in a study of identical twins. Each CDR3 protein gets one entry after TCRdb re-called the 5' RACE reads with MiXCR. The sample carries roughly 720,000 distinct CDR3 sequences, 15% to 20% recorded once. This sample was shared with a second study, whose subject was T cells expressing NK-cell markers.

Sequenced sample: PBMCs. The receptors originated from a woman younger than 30 in good health.

This clonotype came up a few times. This chain connects TRBV24-1 to TRBJ2-3; D gene ambiguous. The CDR3 runs to 13 residues. Trimming removed 1 base from V and 5 bases from J, with 6 bases in between. CDR1 is KGHDR and CDR2 is SFDVKD in the germline V gene. CDR3 protein: CATSDFFGDTQYF. The CDR3 bases are TGTGCCACCAGTGATTTTTTTGGAGATACGCAGTATTTT.

This clonotype was counted a few times. The V call is TRBV5-1, the J call TRBJ1-1; a weak D match, TRBD1 (6 bases). This CDR3 contains 15 residues. Germline V gene sequence: CDR1 SGHRS, CDR2 YFSETQ. V lost 0 bases and J 2 bases, leaving 11 bases between the germline ends. DNA of the CDR3: TGCGCCAGCAGCTTGGATCCGGACAGCAACACTGAAGCTTTCTTT. Its translation: CASSLDPDSNTEAFF.

V is TRBV20-1 and J is TRBJ2-5, with 9 nucleotides matching TRBD1. CDR1 and CDR2 (germline): DFQATT, SNEGSKA (reference sequence). The CDR3 spans 17 residues. The ends lost 8 bases at V and 5 bases at J; junction bases unmatched: 21. The CDR3 nucleotides read TGCAGTTCCCATATTTTGGGACAGGGTCGTTATGGGGAGACCCAGTACTTC. Encoded protein: CSSHILGQGRYGETQYF.

V and J are TRBV7-8 and TRBJ1-5; D not resolved. From germline, CDR1 is SGHVS and CDR2 FQNEAQ. This CDR3 has 16 amino acids. V was cut by 1 base and J by 5 bases, with 15 bases left in between. The DNA of the CDR3 is TGTGCCAGCAGCTTAGGGCCCCTGGGTCGTTATCAGCCCCAGCATTTT. Protein product: CASSLGPLGRYQPQHF.

The rearrangement joins TRBV3-1 to TRBJ1-5, with a tentative D call TRBD1 (6 bases). The germline V and J ends were trimmed by 7 bases and 7 bases, with 14 bases remaining between them. Per germline, CDR1 LGHDT and CDR2 YNNKEL (reference sequence). The CDR3 runs to 13 residues. Here the CDR3 reads CASTQGLSQPQHF. The CDR3 region has the DNA TGTGCCAGCACCCAGGGGTTATCCCAGCCCCAGCATTTT.

The chain couples TRBV25-1 to TRBJ2-5; TRBD1 or TRBD2 may be the D gene (5 bases each). V shed 4 bases and J shed 2 bases, with 11 bases lying between them. The CDR3 has 14 residues. CDR1 is MGHDK and CDR2 is SYGVNS in the germline V gene. The CDR3 is CASSGGPIQETQYF. The CDR3 DNA sequence: TGTGCCAGCAGTGGGGGACCGATACAAGAGACCCAGTACTTC.

The chain joins TRBV20-1 to TRBJ1-1, with D unresolved. Germline values: CDR1 DFQATT, CDR2 SNEGSKA (reference sequence). The CDR3 loop spans 12 amino acids. V lost 2 bases, J lost 1 base, and 5 bases lay in between. This CDR3 is CSARSTNTEAFF. The CDR3 region has the DNA TGCAGTGCTAGATCAACGAACACTGAAGCTTTCTTT.

There are a few counts of this clonotype. V gene TRBV5-1 combines with J gene TRBJ1-2; D call uncertain. Germline loops: CDR1 SGHRS, CDR2 YFSETQ. The V and J ends lost 1 base and 1 base respectively, with 5 bases between them. CDR3 length: 13 residues. The CDR3 is CASSLNDNYGYTF. CDR3 nucleotide sequence: TGCGCCAGCAGCTTGAATGATAACTATGGCTACACCTTC.

The genes are TRBV19 and TRBJ1-4; no definite D call. Trimming removed 7 bases at V and 6 bases at J, with 15 bases between. The CDR3 extends over 14 amino acids. CDR1 is LNHDA, CDR2 SQIVND, per germline (reference sequence). The chain's CDR3 is CASTAVGLHEKLFF. The CDR3 DNA is TGTGCCAGTACCGCGGTAGGCTTACATGAAAAACTGTTTTTT.

This clonotype came up many times. The V gene is TRBV7-9, the J gene TRBJ1-2; D uncertain. Germline loops: CDR1 SEHNR, CDR2 FQNEAQ (reference sequence). V lost 3 bases to trimming and J lost 1 base, with 12 bases between them. The CDR3 extends over 15 amino acids. For the CDR3, the DNA is TGTGCCAGCAGCTTTAACAGAGGGCATAACTATGGCTACACCTTC. This sequence encodes CASSFNRGHNYGYTF.

This clonotype was counted a few times. This sequence joins TRBV15 and TRBJ2-7; perhaps TRBD2 as D (7 bases). V was clipped by 0 bases and J by 3 bases, with 15 bases between them. CDR1 and CDR2 from the germline V gene are LNHNV and YYDKDF (reference sequence). The CDR3 totals 16 residues. Written as DNA, the CDR3 is TGTGCCACCAGCAGAGATCGGTCGCGGGGGCTCTACGAGCAGTACTTC. Protein product: CATSRDRSRGLYEQYF. Looking up the rest from reference TRBV15 and TRBJ2-7 gives the full variable domain: DAMVIQNPRYQVTQFGKPVTLSCSQTLNHNVMYWYQQKSSQAPKLLFHYYDKDFNNEADTPDNFQSRRPNTSFCFLDIRSPGLGDTAMYLCATSRDRSRGLYEQYFGPGTRLTVT.

This clonotype has ten or more counts. The chain joins TRBV12-3 or TRBV12-4 to TRBJ1-2; no definite D call. V lost 6 bases, J lost 2 bases, and 4 bases lay in between. The CDR3 consists of 11 residues. The CDR3 DNA reads as TGTGCCAGCAGCCACAACTATGGCTACACCTTC. This encodes CASSHNYGYTF.

This clonotype was detected only a few times. The gene calls are TRBV20-1 and TRBJ1-2; a weak D match, TRBD1 (5 bases). V was clipped by 0 bases and J by 3 bases, with 8 bases between them. Looked up from germline, CDR1 is DFQATT and CDR2 is SNEGSKA (reference sequence). This CDR3 has 13 residues. CDR3 amino acids: CSARDTRDYGYTF. In nucleotides, the CDR3 is TGCAGTGCTAGAGATACCAGGGACTATGGCTACACCTTC.

J is TRBJ1-1 and V is TRBV29-1; 7 positions agree with TRBD1. This CDR3 is 15 amino acids long. V lost 7 bases, J lost 1 base, and 12 bases stayed unmatched. Germline loops: CDR1 SQVTM, CDR2 ANQGSEA. The CDR3 DNA sequence: TGCAGCGCCGAAGGGGCTGACAGGGAGAACACTGAAGCTTTCTTT. It encodes CSAEGADRENTEAFF.

The chain recombines TRBV28 with TRBJ2-7; 7 bases line up with TRBD2. This CDR3 is built from 15 residues. V was clipped by 3 bases and J by 3 bases; unmatched bases: 8. Germline lookup yields CDR1 MDHEN and CDR2 SYDVKM. The chain's CDR3 is CASSLGGGPHYEQYF. The CDR3 nucleotides read TGTGCCAGCAGTTTGGGGGGGGGACCCCACTACGAGCAGTACTTC.

The chain links TRBV20-1 to TRBJ1-4; D unresolved. The CDR3 totals 12 residues. Trimming took 1 base from V and 6 from J, leaving 6 bases between them. The germline CDR1 and CDR2 sequences are DFQATT and SNEGSKA (reference sequence). This CDR3 is CSARGHDEKLFF. CDR3 sequence (DNA): TGCAGTGCTAGAGGTCATGATGAAAAACTGTTTTTT.

This clonotype was found a few times. V is TRBV7-9 and J is TRBJ2-5, with D tentatively TRBD1 (6 bases). Trimming pared 2 bases from V and 5 bases from J, leaving 12 bases between. This CDR3 is built from 14 residues. Germline loops: CDR1 SEHNR, CDR2 FQNEAQ (reference sequence). Here the CDR3 DNA reads TGTGCCAGCAGCTTATATTCAGGGGACGAGACCCAGTACTTC. It codes for CASSLYSGDETQYF.

Written as DNA, the CDR3 is TGTGCCAGCAGCTTGGAGGGACAGGGTGGCGAGCAGTACTTC. Residues: CASSLEGQGGEQYF. The chain recombines TRBV5-5 with TRBJ2-7, with 9 bases fitting TRBD1. V gave up 0 bases and J gave up 6 bases; unmatched junction bases: 4. Germline V gene lookup returns CDR1 SGHKS and CDR2 YYEKEE (reference sequence). The CDR3 consists of 14 residues.

In its sample, this clonotype was seen a few times. The J gene is TRBJ2-1, the V gene TRBV7-2; D gene uncertain. The CDR3 spans 15 residues. Trimming removed 2 bases from V and 0 bases from J, with 8 bases in between. Germline CDR1 is SGHTA and CDR2 is FQGNSA. The DNA for the CDR3 is TGTGCCAGCAGCTTAACACAGAGCTCCTACAATGAGCAGTTCTTC. Translation gives CASSLTQSSYNEQFF.

There are a few counts of this clonotype. The chain couples TRBV12-3 or TRBV12-4 to TRBJ2-2, with D maybe TRBD2 (6 bases). With 2 bases removed from V and 6 bases from J, the gap between germline ends came to 10 bases. The CDR3 spans 14 residues. CDR3 sequence (DNA): TGTGCCAGCAGTTTACGGGAGCAGTCCGGGGAGCTGTTTTTT. Translating it yields CASSLREQSGELFF.

The table lists this clonotype with a few counts. This chain joins TRBV20-1 and TRBJ1-1; D gene uncertain. The CDR3 spans 12 residues. Trimming pared 5 bases from V and 0 bases from J, leaving 7 bases between. Germline CDR1 DFQATT, CDR2 SNEGSKA (reference sequence). CDR3 DNA: TGCAGTGCTCCCCTGATGAACACTGAAGCTTTCTTT. As protein: CSAPLMNTEAFF.

The chain employs TRBV11-2 and TRBJ2-1; 7 nucleotides agree with TRBD2. CDR1 SGHAT and CDR2 FQNNGV come from the germline V gene. The length of the CDR3 is 16 residues. With V trimmed by 5 bases and J by 7 bases, 14 bases remained unmatched. The CDR3: CASSLHASGTSNEQFF. For the CDR3, the DNA is TGTGCCAGCAGCCTACATGCTAGCGGAACTTCGAATGAGCAGTTCTTC.

This clonotype turned up a few times. The chain recombines TRBV5-6 with TRBJ2-3; perhaps TRBD2 as D (5 bases). Germline V gene sequence: CDR1 SGHDT, CDR2 YYEEEE. V dropped 1 base and J dropped 10 bases, with 10 bases sitting between them. The CDR3 has 12 residues. The CDR3 sequence is CASSLRGPAQYF. As DNA, the CDR3 is TGTGCCAGCAGCTTGCGGGGTCCGGCGCAGTATTTT. Together with reference TRBV5-6 and TRBJ2-3, the CDR3 gives the full variable domain: DAGVTQSPTHLIKTRGQQVTLRCSPKSGHDTVSWYQQALGQGPQFIFQYYEEEERQRGNFPDRFSGHQFPNYSSELNVNALLLGDSALYLCASSLRGPAQYFGPGTRLTVL.

This clonotype was seen a few times. V and J are TRBV5-5 and TRBJ2-1; a weak D match, TRBD2 (6 bases). The germline gives CDR1 SGHKS, CDR2 YYEKEE (reference sequence). Trimming removed 1 base at V and 7 bases at J, with 15 bases between. CDR3 length: 15 residues. The CDR3 region has the DNA TGTGCCAGCAGCTTGTGGGGCGGGACTGGTAATGAGCAGTTCTTC. Amino acid sequence: CASSLWGGTGNEQFF.

A few counts support this clonotype. The chain couples TRBV20-1 to TRBJ2-1; 9 nucleotides line up with TRBD2. V was pared by 6 bases and J by 10 bases, with 16 bases of the junction left unmatched. Per germline, CDR1 DFQATT and CDR2 SNEGSKA (reference sequence). CDR3 length: 15 residues. DNA of the CDR3: TGCAGTGCAGCCGACCGGCTAGCGGGATTTCGCGAGCAGTTCTTC. Protein: CSAADRLAGFREQFF.

The gene calls are TRBV4-2 and TRBJ2-4; D call uncertain. This CDR3 contains 12 residues. Germline CDR1 reads LGHNA; CDR2 reads YNFKEQ. Trimming took off 3 bases at V and 8 bases at J, with 8 bases between the two ends. CDR3: CASSQGRDIQYF. CDR3 coding DNA: TGTGCCAGCAGCCAGGGAAGGGACATTCAGTACTTC.

The V call is TRBV29-1, the J call TRBJ2-1, with TRBD2 as a possible D gene (6 bases). The V gene's germline CDR1 is SQVTM and CDR2 ANQGSEA. Trimming took off 7 bases at V and 7 bases at J, with 35 bases between the two ends. The length of the CDR3 is 19 residues. CDR3 nucleotides: TGCAGCGCACTAAAGAGAGGACCCCCCGGCGGGGCCATGGGGAATGAGCAGTTCTTC. Translation: CSALKRGPPGGAMGNEQFF.

This clonotype was counted once. This likely comes from a read error, as the CDR3 has no conserved phenylalanine or tryptophan at its end. V and J are TRBV5-1 and TRBJ1-2; D ambiguous. This CDR3 is 12 amino acids long. Trimming shortened V by 0 bases and J by 8 bases, and 8 bases separated the two germline ends. The germline V gene has CDR1 SGHRS and CDR2 YFSETQ. The DNA of the CDR3 is TGCGCCAGCAGCTTGGATGCTCAAGGCTACACCATC. Protein sequence: CASSLDAQGYTI.

V gene TRBV29-1 combines with J gene TRBJ2-2; D not resolved. CDR1 SQVTM and CDR2 ANQGSEA come from the germline V gene. The length of the CDR3 is 14 residues. V dropped 6 bases and J dropped 0 bases, with 11 bases sitting between them. CDR3 coding DNA: TGCAGCGTGGCCGGGCGGCCGAACACCGGGGAGCTGTTTTTT. Protein sequence: CSVAGRPNTGELFF.

The chain links TRBV6-5 to TRBJ1-4, with D perhaps TRBD1 (6 bases). Deletions cut 2 bases from V and 3 bases from J, with 13 bases between. The CDR3 is 16 residues long. Germline CDR1 and CDR2: MNHEY and SVGAGI. In nucleotides, the CDR3 is TGTGCCAGCAGTTACGGGGGCGCAACGGCTAATGAAAAACTGTTTTTT. Its protein is CASSYGGATANEKLFF.